This T cell receptor beta chain was observed in a study of post-analysis software for immune sequencing data. Trimming took off 1 base at V and 0 bases at J, with 3 bases between the two ends. The CDR3 consists of 13 residues. Per the germline V gene, CDR1 is ENHRY and CDR2 is SYGVKD. This clonotype was detected a few times. Its target is unknown. Notes on the study in general: Patients carried five TRBV segments more frequently than controls did, and TRBV5-6, TRBV5-1 and TRBV20-1 were among them.

The authors incorporated unique molecular identifiers into the TCR beta cDNA libraries. TCRdb re-derived calls from the PCR reads in MiXCR, one entry per CDR3 protein. The sample carries over 300,000 distinct CDR3 sequences, roughly 38% recorded once. The rearrangement joins TRBV10-3 to TRBJ1-1, with D hard to call. The sequenced sample consisted of blood. This TCR derives from a girl under 18 with multiple sclerosis. The CDR3 nucleotides are TGTGCCATCAGTGAGTTGATGAACACTGAAGCTTTCTTT. Translation: CAISELMNTEAFF.